Shown below are 25 T cell receptor beta chains from a single sample sequenced in a study of blood T cell repertoires in COVID-19. Only in-frame clones appear in the TCRdb table, and some are missing; sequencing was by immunoSEQ multiplex PCR. The data show over 80,000 clones, with roughly nine tenths seen just once and over 9% held by the top ten. Sequencing was done on a sample of peripheral blood. The receptor source for this set is a man aged 45 to 65 with acute or convalescent COVID-19.

The chain is built from TRBV7-2 and TRBJ2-1, with D possibly being TRBD1 (5 bases). The ends were cut back, 5 bases at V and 9 bases at J, with 11 bases in the middle. The CDR3 runs to 12 residues. The germline V gene encodes CDR1 SGHTA and CDR2 FQGNSA. CDR3 sequence reads: CASSPDTGEQFF. CDR3 DNA sequence: TGTGCCAGCAGCCCGGACACCGGTGAGCAGTTCTTC.

The chain combines TRBV19 with TRBJ1-3, with D possibly matching TRBD1 (6 bases). Trimming took off 5 bases at V and 0 bases at J, with 11 bases between the two ends. The CDR3 has 15 residues. Germline V gene lookup returns CDR1 LNHDA and CDR2 SQIVND (reference sequence). The CDR3 DNA reads TGTGCCAGTAGTTTCGACAGGATCTCTGGAAACACCATATATTTT. Translation gives CASSFDRISGNTIYF. The variable domain in full, with the rest retrieved from reference TRBV19 and TRBJ1-3, is DGGITQSPKYLFRKEGQNVTLSCEQNLNHDAMYWYRQDPGQGLRLIYYSQIVNDFQKGDIAEGYSVSREKKESFPLTVTSAQKNPTAFYLCASSFDRISGNTIYFGEGSWLTVV.

This chain uses TRBV19 with TRBJ1-5; TRBD1 matches 8 bases. After removal of 5 bases from V and 6 bases from J, the junction contained 12 bases not matched to a gene. Germline-derived CDR1 and CDR2 are LNHDA and SQIVND (reference sequence). There are 16 residues in the CDR3. The chain's CDR3 is CASSFSGTGIRQPQHF. CDR3 DNA sequence: TGTGCCAGTAGTTTCTCCGGGACAGGCATTCGTCAGCCCCAGCATTTT.

The chain joins TRBV5-4 to TRBJ2-1; 11 bases map to TRBD2. From germline, CDR1 is SGHNT and CDR2 YYREEE (reference sequence). The V and J ends lost 0 bases and 4 bases, in that order; junction bases with no gene match: 6. The CDR3 is 17 residues long. Here the CDR3 reads CASSLVSGRDGYNEQFF. CDR3 DNA sequence: TGTGCCAGCAGCTTGGTTAGCGGGAGGGACGGGTACAATGAGCAGTTCTTC.

This clone appeared a few times. V usage is TRBV7-9 and J usage is TRBJ2-7, with unresolved D. Germline-derived CDR1 and CDR2 are SEHNR and FQNEAQ (reference sequence). This CDR3 contains 12 residues. The V and J ends lost 5 bases and 4 bases respectively, with 9 bases between them. CDR3 nucleotide sequence: TGTGCCAGCAGCCCCCAGGTGTACGAGCAGTACTTC. Its protein product is CASSPQVYEQYF.

The chain has TRBV19 and TRBJ1-6; no clear D gene. The CDR3 is 13 residues long. V was shortened by 2 bases and J by 11 bases, with 10 bases between the two germline ends. CDR1 and CDR2 (germline): LNHDA, SQIVND (reference sequence). CDR3: CASSITSSTPLHF. The CDR3 DNA is TGTGCCAGTAGTATAACGAGTTCTACACCCCTCCACTTT.

The chain couples TRBV6-5 to TRBJ1-1, with D uncertain. The germline gives CDR1 MNHEY, CDR2 SVGAGI. V was cut by 3 bases and J by 5 bases, with 10 bases left in between. CDR3 length: 13 residues. The CDR3 reads CASSYSDLTEAFF. DNA for the CDR3: TGTGCCAGCAGTTATTCGGACTTAACTGAAGCTTTCTTT.

By share, this clone counts as medium-sized (0.01 to 0.1%). V is TRBV27 and J is TRBJ2-7; D is perhaps TRBD2 (5 bases). Per the germline V gene, CDR1 is MNHEY and CDR2 is SMNVEV (reference sequence). The germline V and J ends were trimmed by 2 bases and 3 bases, with 8 bases remaining between them. The CDR3 length is 13 residues. The DNA for the CDR3 is TGTGCCAGCAGTTTAGGGAGAATCTACGAGCAGTACTTC. As protein: CASSLGRIYEQYF.

The count of this clone is one. The rearrangement joins TRBV7-9 to TRBJ1-4; no clear D. Per germline, CDR1 SEHNR and CDR2 FQNEAQ (reference sequence). The ends were cut back, 1 base at V and 3 bases at J, with 9 bases in the middle. This CDR3 comprises 15 residues. CDR3: CASSLGADPNEKLFF. Here the CDR3 DNA reads TGTGCCAGCAGCTTAGGGGCAGACCCTAATGAAAAACTGTTTTTT.

This sequence joins TRBV5-5 and TRBJ2-1; D is unclear. The CDR3 runs to 16 residues. V gave up 0 bases and J gave up 7 bases, with 17 bases separating them. CDR1 is SGHKS and CDR2 is YYEKEE in the germline V gene (reference sequence). CDR3 nucleotides: TGTGCCAGCAGCTTGGAGGCGGTCTTCTCGGGTAATGAGCAGTTCTTC. Protein: CASSLEAVFSGNEQFF.

The chain is built from TRBV15 and TRBJ2-3; D gene uncertain. Deletions cut 6 bases from V and 0 bases from J, with 10 bases between. Germline V gene lookup returns CDR1 LNHNV and CDR2 YYDKDF (reference sequence). The CDR3 contains 14 residues. This CDR3 reads CATRMGPSTDTQYF. The CDR3 nucleotides read TGTGCCACCAGGATGGGCCCCAGCACAGATACGCAGTATTTT.

V gene TRBV6-6 combines with J gene TRBJ2-5; a possible D gene is TRBD2 (6 bases). CDR1 and CDR2 from the germline V gene are MNHNY and SVGAGI (reference sequence). The CDR3 consists of 14 residues. V lost 11 bases to trimming and J lost 5 bases, with 21 bases between them. CDR3 residues: CASLRGTGEETQYF. The CDR3 bases are TGTGCCTCTCTCCGGGGGACTGGGGAGGAGACCCAGTACTTC.

CDR3 sequence (DNA): TGCGCCAGCAGTGAGTCTTTTGGGACTTCGAACACTGAAGCTTTCTTT. This translates into CASSESFGTSNTEAFF. The chain couples TRBV10-2 to TRBJ1-1; D may be TRBD1 (5 bases). Germline CDR1 and CDR2: WSHSY and SAAADI. V shed 0 bases and J shed 1 base, with 12 bases lying between them. The CDR3 consists of 16 residues.

J is TRBJ1-1 and V is TRBV6-2 or TRBV6-3, with D hard to call. The V end lost 0 bases, the J end lost 8 bases, and 16 bases lay between the germline ends. CDR3 size: 15 residues. Germline V gene sequence: CDR1 MNHEY, CDR2 SVGEGT. CDR3 DNA: TGTGCCAGCAGTTACTCTAGCACCGCATCGGAAGAAGCTTTCTTT. Encoded protein: CASSYSSTASEEAFF.

The genes are TRBV6-5 and TRBJ1-1; 8 nucleotides line up with TRBD1. Trimming at V came to 5 bases and at J to 4 bases, leaving 9 bases not matched to a gene. Per germline, CDR1 MNHEY and CDR2 SVGAGI. This CDR3 is 15 amino acids long. Here the CDR3 DNA reads TGTGCCAGCAGTCTTGGACAGGGCCTGACCACTGAAGCTTTCTTT. Its translation: CASSLGQGLTTEAFF.

This chain connects TRBV9 to TRBJ1-2; no reliable D call. Germline V gene lookup returns CDR1 SGDLS and CDR2 YYNGEE. The CDR3 has 15 amino acids. With 4 bases removed from V and 3 bases from J, the gap between germline ends came to 16 bases. The CDR3 sequence is CASSPRVGSDYGYTF. The CDR3 DNA is TGTGCCAGCAGCCCCCGGGTAGGCTCTGACTATGGCTACACCTTC.

The chain combines TRBV27 with TRBJ2-7, with TRBD2 identical over 7 bases. V was clipped by 7 bases and J by 3 bases; unmatched bases: 9. The CDR3 contains 14 residues. CDR1 is MNHEY, CDR2 SMNVEV, per germline (reference sequence). The CDR3 sequence: CASKRGLGDYEQYF. CDR3 coding DNA: TGTGCCAGCAAGCGGGGCCTAGGGGACTACGAGCAGTACTTC.

V usage is TRBV6-6 and J usage is TRBJ2-1, with TRBD2 identical over 7 bases. This CDR3 has 17 residues. V shed 5 bases and J 2 bases; nucleotides not matched to a gene: 12. Germline V gene sequence: CDR1 MNHNY, CDR2 SVGAGI (reference sequence). The CDR3 protein is CASSPSLGGSAYNEQFF. The DNA of the CDR3 is TGTGCCAGCAGTCCCTCCCTAGGCGGGAGCGCCTACAATGAGCAGTTCTTC.

This rearrangement joins TRBV6-5 to TRBJ2-7; tentatively, D is TRBD1 (6 bases). V was clipped by 0 bases and J by 1 base, with 10 bases between them. The CDR3 extends over 15 amino acids. Germline V gives CDR1 MNHEY, CDR2 SVGAGI. This CDR3 is CASSYSGARSYEQYF. CDR3 coding DNA: TGTGCCAGCAGTTACTCGGGGGCTAGATCCTACGAGCAGTACTTC.

In nucleotides, the CDR3 is TGTGCCAGTAGTATAGGTACAGGGAGTTACTACGAGCAGTACTTC. Translation gives CASSIGTGSYYEQYF. The rearrangement links TRBV19 to TRBJ2-7; possibly TRBD1 for D (6 bases). CDR1 and CDR2 (germline): LNHDA, SQIVND (reference sequence). V lost 1 base, J lost 3 bases, and 13 bases lay in between. CDR3 length equals 15 residues.

The rearrangement joins TRBV5-1 to TRBJ2-5; TRBD2 matches at 7 bases. CDR1 and CDR2 from the germline V gene are SGHRS and YFSETQ. V gave up 4 bases and J gave up 2 bases; unmatched junction bases: 8. This CDR3 has 15 amino acids. The CDR3 bases are TGCGCCAGCAGCCGCGGGAGCCAGTTACAAGAGACCCAGTACTTC. Its translation: CASSRGSQLQETQYF.

This chain joins TRBV4-2 and TRBJ2-1; possible D gene TRBD2, 5 bases. Germline V gives CDR1 LGHNA, CDR2 YNFKEQ. V dropped 1 base and J dropped 7 bases, with 11 bases sitting between them. CDR3 length: 14 amino acids. This CDR3 reads CASSQGIGENEQFF. The DNA of the CDR3 is TGTGCCAGCAGCCAAGGGATTGGGGAGAATGAGCAGTTCTTC.

V gene TRBV7-2 combines with J gene TRBJ2-7; D unclear. V shed 8 bases and J shed 4 bases, with 9 bases lying between them. Germline values: CDR1 SGHTA, CDR2 FQGNSA. The CDR3 consists of 11 residues. CDR3: CASGYRYEQYF. The CDR3 bases are TGTGCCAGCGGTTATCGGTACGAGCAGTACTTC. Drawing the rest from reference TRBV7-2 and TRBJ2-7, the complete variable domain is GAGVSQSPSNKVTEKGKDVELRCDPISGHTALYWYRQSLGQGLEFLIYFQGNSAPDKSGLPSDRFSAERTGGSVSTLTIQRTQQEDSAVYLCASGYRYEQYFGPGTRLTVT.

The V call is TRBV7-2, the J call TRBJ1-1; 7 nucleotides agree with TRBD1. The trim removed 5 bases at V and 1 base at J, leaving 1 base unmatched. The germline gives CDR1 SGHTA, CDR2 FQGNSA. This CDR3 has 13 amino acids. The CDR3 sequence: CASSKGANTEAFF. The CDR3 DNA reads TGTGCCAGCAGCAAGGGGGCGAACACTGAAGCTTTCTTT.

V gene TRBV7-2 combines with J gene TRBJ1-6; D remains ambiguous. V gave up 2 bases and J gave up 9 bases, with 14 bases separating them. This CDR3 spans 15 amino acids. Germline V gene lookup returns CDR1 SGHTA and CDR2 FQGNSA. CDR3 residues: CASSLWGREGSPLHF. CDR3 sequence (DNA): TGTGCCAGCAGCTTATGGGGTCGGGAGGGTTCACCCCTCCACTTT.